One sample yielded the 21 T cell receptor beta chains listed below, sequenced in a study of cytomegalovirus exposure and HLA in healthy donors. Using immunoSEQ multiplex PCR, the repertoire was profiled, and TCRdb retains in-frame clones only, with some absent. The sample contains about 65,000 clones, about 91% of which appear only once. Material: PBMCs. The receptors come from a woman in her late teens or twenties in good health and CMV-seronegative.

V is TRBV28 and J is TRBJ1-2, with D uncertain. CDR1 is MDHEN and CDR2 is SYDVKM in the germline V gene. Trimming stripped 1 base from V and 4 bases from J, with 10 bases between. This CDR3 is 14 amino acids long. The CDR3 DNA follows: TGTGCCAGCAGTTTATCTGGGGAGGGCTATGGCTACACCTTC. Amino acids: CASSLSGEGYGYTF.

CDR3 protein: CASSSNTADTQYF. The CDR3 DNA reads as TGTGCCAGCAGTTCGAACACCGCAGATACGCAGTATTTT. V usage is TRBV28 and J usage is TRBJ2-3; D unclear. Germline CDR1 is MDHEN and CDR2 is SYDVKM. The V end was cut by 4 bases, the J end by 4 bases, with 9 bases between. This CDR3 contains 13 residues.

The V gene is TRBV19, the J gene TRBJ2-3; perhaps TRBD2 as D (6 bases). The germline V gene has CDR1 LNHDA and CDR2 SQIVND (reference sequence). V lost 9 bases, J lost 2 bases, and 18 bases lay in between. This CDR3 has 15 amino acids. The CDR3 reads CASAMGDSHTDTQYF. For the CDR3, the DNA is TGTGCCAGCGCAATGGGGGACTCTCACACAGATACGCAGTATTTT.

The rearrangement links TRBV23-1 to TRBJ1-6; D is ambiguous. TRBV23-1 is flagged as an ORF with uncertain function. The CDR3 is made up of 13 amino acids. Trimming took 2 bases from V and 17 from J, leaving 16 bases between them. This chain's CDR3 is CASSQPVAAGFHF. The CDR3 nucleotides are TGCGCCAGCAGTCAACCTGTGGCTGCGGGTTTCCACTTT.

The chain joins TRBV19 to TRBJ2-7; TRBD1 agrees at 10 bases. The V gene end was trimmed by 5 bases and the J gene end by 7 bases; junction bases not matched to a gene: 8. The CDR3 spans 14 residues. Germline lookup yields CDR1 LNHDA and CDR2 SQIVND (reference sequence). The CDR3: CASSVRDRGSEQYF. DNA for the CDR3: TGTGCCAGTAGTGTCCGGGACAGGGGCTCTGAGCAGTACTTC.

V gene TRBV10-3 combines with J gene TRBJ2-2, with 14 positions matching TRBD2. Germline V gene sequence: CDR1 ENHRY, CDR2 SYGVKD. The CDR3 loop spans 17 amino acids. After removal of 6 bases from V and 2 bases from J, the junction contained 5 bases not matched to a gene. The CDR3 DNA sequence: TGTGCCATCAGGAGGACTAGCGGGGGGCCCAACACCGGGGAGCTGTTTTTT. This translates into CAIRRTSGGPNTGELFF.

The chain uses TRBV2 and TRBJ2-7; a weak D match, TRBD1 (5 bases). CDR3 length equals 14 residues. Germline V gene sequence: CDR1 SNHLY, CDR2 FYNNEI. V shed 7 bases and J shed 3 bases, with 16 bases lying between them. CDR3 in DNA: TGTGCCAGCACAGGGTCCCACGTCCTCTACGAGCAGTACTTC. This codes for CASTGSHVLYEQYF.

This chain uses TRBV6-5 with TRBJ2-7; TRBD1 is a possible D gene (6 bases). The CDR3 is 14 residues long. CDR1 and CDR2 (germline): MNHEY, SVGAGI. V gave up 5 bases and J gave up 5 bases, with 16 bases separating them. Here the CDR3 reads CASSGTTGSNEQYF. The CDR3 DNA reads TGTGCCAGCAGTGGAACGACAGGTTCGAACGAGCAGTACTTC.

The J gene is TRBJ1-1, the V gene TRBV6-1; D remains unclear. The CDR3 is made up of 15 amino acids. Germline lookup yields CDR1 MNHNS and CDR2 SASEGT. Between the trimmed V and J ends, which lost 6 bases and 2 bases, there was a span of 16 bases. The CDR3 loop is CASRLVRVDNTEAFF. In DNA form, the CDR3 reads TGTGCCAGCAGATTGGTGCGGGTAGATAACACTGAAGCTTTCTTT.

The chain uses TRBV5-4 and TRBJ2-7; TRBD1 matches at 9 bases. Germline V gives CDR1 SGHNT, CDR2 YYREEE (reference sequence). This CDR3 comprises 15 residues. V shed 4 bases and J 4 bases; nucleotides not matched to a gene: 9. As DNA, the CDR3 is TGTGCCAGCAGCAATGCCGGGACAGGGATATACGAGCAGTACTTC. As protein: CASSNAGTGIYEQYF.

This CDR3 reads CASRPGTGDSPLHF. The CDR3 DNA reads TGTGCCAGCAGGCCGGGGACAGGTGATTCACCCCTCCACTTT. V gene TRBV6-5 combines with J gene TRBJ1-6; 8 positions match TRBD1. Germline-derived CDR1 and CDR2 are MNHEY and SVGAGI. This CDR3 spans 14 amino acids. The V segment lost 6 bases and the J segment 8 bases; nucleotides outside the gene matches: 6.

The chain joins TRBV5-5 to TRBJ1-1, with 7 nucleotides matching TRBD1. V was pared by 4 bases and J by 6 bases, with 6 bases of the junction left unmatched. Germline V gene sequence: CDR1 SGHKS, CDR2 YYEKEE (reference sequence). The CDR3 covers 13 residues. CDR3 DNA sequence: TGTGCCAGCAGCCTAGGGGGCGTCTCTGAAGCTTTCTTT. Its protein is CASSLGGVSEAFF.

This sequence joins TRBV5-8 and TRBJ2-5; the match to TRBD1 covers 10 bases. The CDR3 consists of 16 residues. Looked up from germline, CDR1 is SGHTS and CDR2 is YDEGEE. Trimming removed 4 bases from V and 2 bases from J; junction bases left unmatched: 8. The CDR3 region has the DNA TGTGCCAGCAGCACTTGGACAGGGGGGCGGCAAGAGACCCAGTACTTC. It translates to CASSTWTGGRQETQYF. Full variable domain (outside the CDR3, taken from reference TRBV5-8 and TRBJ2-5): EAGVTQSPTHLIKTRGQQATLRCSPISGHTSVYWYQQALGLGLQFLLWYDEGEERNRGNFPPRFSGRQFPNYSSELNVNALELEDSALYLCASSTWTGGRQETQYFGPGTRLLVL.

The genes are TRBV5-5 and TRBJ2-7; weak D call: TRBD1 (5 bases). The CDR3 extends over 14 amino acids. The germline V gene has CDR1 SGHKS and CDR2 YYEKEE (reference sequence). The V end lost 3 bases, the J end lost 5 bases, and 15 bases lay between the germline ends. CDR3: CASSSIKGVHEQYF. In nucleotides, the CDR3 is TGTGCCAGCAGCTCTATAAAAGGGGTCCACGAGCAGTACTTC.

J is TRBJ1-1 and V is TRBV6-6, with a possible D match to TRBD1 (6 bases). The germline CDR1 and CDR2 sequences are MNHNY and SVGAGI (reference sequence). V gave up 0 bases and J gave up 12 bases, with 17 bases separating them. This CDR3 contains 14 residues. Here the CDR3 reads CASSYSGTPLGTFF. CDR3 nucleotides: TGTGCCAGCAGTTACTCAGGGACACCCCTCGGCACTTTCTTT.

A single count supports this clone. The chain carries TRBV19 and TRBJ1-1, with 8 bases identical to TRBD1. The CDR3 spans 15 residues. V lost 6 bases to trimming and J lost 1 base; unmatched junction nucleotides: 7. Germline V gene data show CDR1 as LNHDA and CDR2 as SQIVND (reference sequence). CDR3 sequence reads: CASSPRTGPNTEAFF. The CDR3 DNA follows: TGTGCCAGTAGCCCTCGGACAGGGCCGAACACTGAAGCTTTCTTT.

The CDR3 sequence: CASSLSRAGRDTQYF. The CDR3 DNA is TGTGCCAGCAGTTTATCTCGAGCGGGACGGGATACGCAGTATTTT. This chain uses TRBV28 with TRBJ2-3; the match to TRBD2 covers 7 bases. V shed 1 base, J shed 6 bases, and the junction held 7 bases outside the gene matches. Germline CDR1 is MDHEN and CDR2 is SYDVKM. CDR3 size: 15 residues.

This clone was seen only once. CDR3 loop: CASSQNDRGKTDTQYF. In DNA form, the CDR3 reads TGCGCCAGCAGCCAAAACGACAGGGGGAAGACAGATACGCAGTATTTT. This chain uses TRBV4-1 with TRBJ2-3, with 9 nucleotides matching TRBD1. V was pared by 2 bases and J by 3 bases, with 6 bases of the junction left unmatched. The CDR3 covers 16 residues. The germline V gene has CDR1 MGHRA and CDR2 YSYEKL.

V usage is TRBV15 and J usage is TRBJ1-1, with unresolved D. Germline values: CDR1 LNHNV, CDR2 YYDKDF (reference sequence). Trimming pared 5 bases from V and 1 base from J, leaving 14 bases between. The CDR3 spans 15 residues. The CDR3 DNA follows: TGTGCCACCAGCCTCCGGGAATTGGCGAACACTGAAGCTTTCTTT. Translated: CATSLRELANTEAFF. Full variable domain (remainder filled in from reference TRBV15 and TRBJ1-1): DAMVIQNPRYQVTQFGKPVTLSCSQTLNHNVMYWYQQKSSQAPKLLFHYYDKDFNNEADTPDNFQSRRPNTSFCFLDIRSPGLGDTAMYLCATSLRELANTEAFFGQGTRLTVV.

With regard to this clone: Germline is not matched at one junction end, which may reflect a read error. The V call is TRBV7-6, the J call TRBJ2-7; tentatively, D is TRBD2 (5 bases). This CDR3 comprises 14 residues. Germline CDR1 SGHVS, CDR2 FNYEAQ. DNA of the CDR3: TGTGCCAGCAGCTTATCTGTTGTCGGGGTCGAGCAGGCCTTC. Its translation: CASSLSVVGVEQAF.

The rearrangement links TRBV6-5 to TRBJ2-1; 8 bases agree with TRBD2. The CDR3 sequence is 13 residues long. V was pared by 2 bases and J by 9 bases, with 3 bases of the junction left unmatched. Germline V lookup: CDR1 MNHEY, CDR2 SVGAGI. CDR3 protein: CASSYRLAGEQFF. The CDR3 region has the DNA TGTGCCAGCAGTTACCGGCTAGCGGGTGAGCAGTTCTTC.